This T cell receptor beta chain was identified in a study of cytomegalovirus exposure and HLA in healthy donors. Study in general: There were several hundred genotyped donors. Of these, 81% fell in the genetic ancestry cluster associated with self-reported Caucasian donors. Study-wide results and caveats: Sequencing likely caused a cluster of highly shared sequence variants. Trimming of TCR beta V- and J-genes showed a link, identified in a later analysis, to a missense DCLRE1C variant. According to the study, 150 to 200 TCR beta chains were cytomegalovirus-associated.

The primer mix had 60 Vbeta and 13 Jbeta primers. Some clones are missing from TCRdb's copy, which holds only in-frame ones; the method was immunoSEQ multiplex PCR. The profile shows over 150,000 clones, 82% of them singletons. The CDR3 has 13 residues. V lost 1 base, J lost 5 bases, and 8 bases lay in between. Germline V gene sequence: CDR1 SGHVS, CDR2 FNYEAQ. A note on this clone: Antigen: not known.

The source is a boy aged 2 to 10 in good health and CMV-seronegative. The chain carries TRBV7-6 and TRBJ2-5; D gene uncertain. Material: PBMCs. CDR3 amino acids: CASSLGAWETQYF. DNA of the CDR3: TGTGCCAGCAGCTTAGGGGCATGGGAGACCCAGTACTTC.